Included here is one T cell receptor (beta chain) sequence, with context. What it recognizes is unknown. These data belong to a study of CXCR3-negative and CXCR3-positive naive CD8 T cells. Libraries of TRB cDNA were made by 5' RACE and carried UMIs. Following a re-call of the 5' RACE reads, TCRdb has one entry per CDR3 protein and lacks DNA. The sample's table shows about 150,000 distinct CDR3 sequences. CDR1 and CDR2 from the germline V gene are MNHEY and SMNVEV (reference sequence). This CDR3 is 17 amino acids long. Study-level results: CXCR3-positive naive cells carried more hydrophobic TRB CDR3s than CXCR3-negative naive cells did. Memory CD8+ T cell repertoires were far less diverse than both naive subsets.

This chain uses TRBV27 with TRBJ2-5; TCRdb outputs TRBD2, but without DNA this stays unchecked. The clonotype originates from a human donor in good health. Some clones in this sample may be carry-over from other donors' samples. The sample consisted of naive CXCR3+ CD8+ T cells from blood. Indicated subset: CD45RO-CCR7+CD27+CD95- naive CD8+ T cells expressing CXCR3 (TNR3+). The CDR3 loop is CASSTLAGAAWRETQYF.